This is a list of T cell receptor beta chains from one sample in a study of T-cell memory formation after mild COVID-19. TCRdb re-analysed the 5' RACE reads in MiXCR, keeping a single row per CDR3 protein. The data show more than 300,000 distinct CDR3 sequences, with about 13% seen just once and roughly a fifth held by the top ten. The material sequenced was PBMCs or a T cell subset sorted from them (not recorded which). Receptor source: a man between 18 and 35 years old who had mild COVID-19 (a few samples of this study predate the infection). Cell type and time point are not known. The CDR3 runs from the conserved cysteine through the conserved F or W. The D gene is left open where the match is weak. Where a row states a size, it is once, few, many or the class of an expanded clone; other rows omit it.

d_call,j_call,v_call,clone_size,cdr3_nt,cdr3_aa
TRBD2,TRBJ2-5,TRBV5-4,-,TGTGCCAGCAGCTCGGGACTAGCGGGGGGGTCAGAGACCCAGTACTTC,CASSSGLAGGSETQYF
-,TRBJ2-7,TRBV6-2/TRBV6-3,many,TGTGCCAGCAGCCGGGCTCACGCGGGCTTCGGTGAGCAGTACTTC,CASSRAHAGFGEQYF
-,TRBJ2-2,TRBV5-4,-,TGTGCCAGCAGCGGCGGGTTTTCTTACACCGGGGAGCTGTTTTTT,CASSGGFSYTGELFF
-,TRBJ1-6,TRBV15,-,TGTGCCACCAGCAGAGATGAGGGGGATAATTCACCCCTCCACTTT,CATSRDEGDNSPLHF
-,TRBJ1-1,TRBV20-1,-,TGCAGTGCTAGTCAGGGCCGGGAAGCTTTCTTT,CSASQGREAFF
TRBD1,TRBJ1-4,TRBV3-1,few,TGTGCCAGCAGCCGTAAGGGGGCGGCAAAACTGTTTTTT,CASSRKGAAKLFF
-,TRBJ2-1,TRBV7-3,-,TGTGCCAGCAGCCGGAGGGACTACAATGAGCAGTTCTTC,CASSRRDYNEQFF
TRBD1,TRBJ2-5,TRBV5-1,-,TGCGCCAGCAGCAAAGACAGGGCACAAGAGACCCAGTACTTC,CASSKDRAQETQYF
-,TRBJ1-2,TRBV10-3,-,TGTGCCATCAGTGAGACCCTCGATGGCTACACCTTC,CAISETLDGYTF
TRBD1,TRBJ2-7,TRBV5-1,few,TGCGCCAGCAGCTCTGACAGGGGGCTCTACGAGCAGTACTTC,CASSSDRGLYEQYF
TRBD1,TRBJ2-2,TRBV11-3,few,TGTGCCAGCAGCCGACCCCGGGGACAGGCAAACACCGGGGAGCTGTTTTTT,CASSRPRGQANTGELFF
-,TRBJ1-1,TRBV5-6,-,TGTGCCAGCAGCTTGGCCGCAGAGGGGGGTGGGACTGAAGCTTTCTTT,CASSLAAEGGGTEAFF
-,TRBJ2-2,TRBV6-5,few,TGTGCCAGCAGTTACCCTACCTTCGGAAGGGGCACCGGGGAGCTGTTTTTT,CASSYPTFGRGTGELFF
TRBD2,TRBJ2-7,TRBV7-9,-,TGTGCCAGCAGCTTCACTAGCGGGGGTCCCTACGAGCAGTACTTC,CASSFTSGGPYEQYF
TRBD1,TRBJ2-3,TRBV3-1,few,TGTGCCAGCAGCCTCCGGGACAGGGAAAGGAGAACCACAGATACGCAGTATTTT,CASSLRDRERRTTDTQYF
-,TRBJ2-1,TRBV7-3,-,TGTGCCAGCAGCCCGCTGGGAGGCCTCGGCAATGAGCAGTTCTTC,CASSPLGGLGNEQFF
-,TRBJ2-5,TRBV11-2,few,TGTGCCAGCAGCTTAAAAGGGGAAGCACCCATTTTCGCGACCCAGTACTTC,CASSLKGEAPIFATQYF
-,TRBJ2-1,TRBV11-2,few,TGTGCCAGCAGCTTTATGTTGTCCTTAGGGTACAATGAGCAGTTCTTC,CASSFMLSLGYNEQFF
-,TRBJ2-2,TRBV7-8,-,TGTGCCAGCAGCTTTGTGGGAATGGTCACCGGGGAGCTGTTTTTT,CASSFVGMVTGELFF
-,TRBJ2-3,TRBV24-1,-,TGTGCCACCAGTGATTTGGTCCGACTCGGGCCAGATACGCAGTATTTT,CATSDLVRLGPDTQYF
TRBD2,TRBJ2-3,TRBV5-4,few,TGTGCCAGCTCGCGGGCTAGCGGGGAGGATACGCAGTATTTT,CASSRASGEDTQYF
TRBD2,TRBJ2-1,TRBV5-1,many,TGCGCCAGCAGCTTTAGCGGGGGGCCCGATGAGCAGTTCTTC,CASSFSGGPDEQFF
TRBD1,TRBJ2-1,TRBV7-2,-,TGTGCCAGCAGAGATCGACAGGGTGTCTTCGGTGAGCAGTTCTTC,CASRDRQGVFGEQFF
-,TRBJ2-7,TRBV4-1,many,TGCGCCAGCAGCCCCACGACGGGCAGCTCCTACGAGCAGTACTTC,CASSPTTGSSYEQYF
-,TRBJ2-1,TRBV24-1,-,TGTGCCACCAGCGATTATAAGGGGAATGAGCAGTTCTTC,CATSDYKGNEQFF
-,TRBJ1-5,TRBV5-8,-,TGTGCCAGCAGCCCAGGACCAAGTAGCAATCAGCCCCAGCATTTT,CASSPGPSSNQPQHF
TRBD2,TRBJ2-1,TRBV20-1,-,TGCAGTTCCACGGGAGGACCAGAATCCTACAATGAGCAGTTCTTC,CSSTGGPESYNEQFF
-,TRBJ2-7,TRBV7-9,-,TGTGCCAGCAGCTCGTGGGTTATAGCAGGGGCCTCCTACGAGCAGTACTTC,CASSSWVIAGASYEQYF
-,TRBJ2-2,TRBV29-1,many,TGCAGCGGGCGGCGAGACACCGGGGAGCTGTTTTTT,CSGRRDTGELFF
-,TRBJ2-5,TRBV5-1,-,TGCGCCAGCAGCCCCGACAGCGCCACGGAGACCCAGTACTTC,CASSPDSATETQYF
-,TRBJ2-7,TRBV14,-,TGTGCCAGCAGCCAGTGGAAGGACCCCTACGAGCAGTACTTC,CASSQWKDPYEQYF
TRBD1,TRBJ1-6,TRBV4-3,-,TGCGCCAGCAGCCAAGGGGGAACAGGGGGTTCACCCCTCCACTTT,CASSQGGTGGSPLHF
TRBD1,TRBJ1-5,TRBV20-1,few,TGCAGTGCTAGGGACAGGTATTTGAGACAGCCCCAGCATTTT,CSARDRYLRQPQHF
-,TRBJ1-2,TRBV20-1,-,TGCAGTGCTAGAGATAAGATCACCCCCCTAAGGACTAATGGCTACACCTTC,CSARDKITPLRTNGYTF
TRBD1,TRBJ2-1,TRBV5-1,-,TGCGCCAGCAGCACGGACAGGGAAGGCAATGAGCAGTTCTTC,CASSTDREGNEQFF
-,TRBJ2-2,TRBV6-2/TRBV6-3,many,TGTGCCAGCAGTTACCCGGCCTTGGAGCTGTTTTTT,CASSYPALELFF